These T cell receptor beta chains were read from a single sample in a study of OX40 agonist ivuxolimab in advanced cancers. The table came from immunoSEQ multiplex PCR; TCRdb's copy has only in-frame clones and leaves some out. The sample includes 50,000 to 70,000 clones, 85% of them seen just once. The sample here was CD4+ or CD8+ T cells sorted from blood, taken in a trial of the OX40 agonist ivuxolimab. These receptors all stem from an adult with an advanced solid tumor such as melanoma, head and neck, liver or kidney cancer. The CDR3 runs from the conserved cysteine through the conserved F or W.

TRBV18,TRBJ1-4,CASSPNPGGSEKLFF
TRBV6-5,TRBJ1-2,CASTNDDRVPGGYTF
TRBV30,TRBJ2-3,CAWSQRQSDTQYF
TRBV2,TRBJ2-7,CASQQPRQSYEQYF
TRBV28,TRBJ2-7,CASISGQSYEQYF
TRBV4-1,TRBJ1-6,CASSHPQGLDHSPLHF
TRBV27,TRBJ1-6,CASSRPPDGNSPLHF
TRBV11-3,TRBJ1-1,CASSSPGVTEAFF
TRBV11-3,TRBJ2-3,CASSQTADTQYF
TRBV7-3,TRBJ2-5,CASSSGLAGEETQYF
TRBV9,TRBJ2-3,CASSGMGGSTDTQYF
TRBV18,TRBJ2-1,CASSPPDGYNEQFF
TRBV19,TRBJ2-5,CASSMVGRQETQYF
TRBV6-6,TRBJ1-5,CASSAVAGQYQPQHF
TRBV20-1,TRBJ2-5,CSARSLATQYF
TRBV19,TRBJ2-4,CASRDGAGGNIQYF
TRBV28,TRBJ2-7,CASSLSPTRGPPYEQYF
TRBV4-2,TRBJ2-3,CASSRTREPDTQYF
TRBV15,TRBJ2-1,CATSSRGSGHNEQFF
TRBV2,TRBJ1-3,CASSKGGNTIYF
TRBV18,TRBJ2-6,CASSPPGTLSGANVLTF
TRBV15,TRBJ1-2,CATSTSNYGYTF
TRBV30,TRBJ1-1,CAWSLQGFFTEAFF
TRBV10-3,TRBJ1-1,CAITTGRENTEAFF
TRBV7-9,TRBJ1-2,CASGNVGGGYTF
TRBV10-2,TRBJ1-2,CASSDAGERYGYTF
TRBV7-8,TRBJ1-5,CASSPGRVSNQPQHF
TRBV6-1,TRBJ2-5,CASSEGTLETQYF
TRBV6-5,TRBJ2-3,CASSEGQPDTQYF
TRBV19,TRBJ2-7,CASRYAEASYEQYF
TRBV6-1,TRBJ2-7,CASSAGTGDSYEQYF
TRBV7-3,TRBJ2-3,CASSRAGGTDTQYF
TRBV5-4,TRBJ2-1,CASSPPQGLAYNEQFF
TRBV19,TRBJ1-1,CASSIAPGTVNTEAFF
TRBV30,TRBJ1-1,CAWRGRSPTSEAFF
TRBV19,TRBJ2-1,CASAGVPPNEQFF
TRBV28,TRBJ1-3,CASSSYSGNTIYF
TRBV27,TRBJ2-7,CASSLSWGQVTYEQYF
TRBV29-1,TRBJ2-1,CSGLAGGPGNEQFF
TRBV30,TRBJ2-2,CACLGLAANTGELFF
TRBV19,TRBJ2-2,CASSIVAATGELFF
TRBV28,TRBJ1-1,CASSLQHRAEAFF
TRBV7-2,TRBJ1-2,CASSLGGTYGYTF
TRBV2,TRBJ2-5,CASSGVAGPQETQYF
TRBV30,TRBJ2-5,CAWSSQETQYF
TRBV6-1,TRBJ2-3,CASSRREGTDTQYF
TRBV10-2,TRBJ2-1,CASSERERGNEQFF
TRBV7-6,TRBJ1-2,CASSPEAGANYGYTF
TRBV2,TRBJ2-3,CASVASGRVTDTQYF
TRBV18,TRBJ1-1,CASSPPGQSQGEAFF
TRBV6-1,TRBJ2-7,CASSIGWASYEQYF
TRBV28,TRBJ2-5,CASSLGQIQETQYF
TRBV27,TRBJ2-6,CASRLRTRTGANVLTF
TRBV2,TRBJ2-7,CASSLAGPYEQYF
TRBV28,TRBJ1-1,CASSLGGEAFF
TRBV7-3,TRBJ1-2,CASSSGQGQGYTF
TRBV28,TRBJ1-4,CASSPTDNEKLFF
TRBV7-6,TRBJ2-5,CASSLSNQETQYF